These 9 T cell receptor beta chains came from one sample sequenced in a study of cytomegalovirus exposure and HLA in healthy donors (dated by TCRdb to about 2017). Preparation of the library involved the immunoSEQ multiplex PCR assay. For the multiplex PCR, a mixture combining 60 forward primers for TCR Vbeta segments and 13 reverse primers for TCR Jbeta segments was used. Imported from immuneACCESS, the table was reduced by TCRdb to in-frame sequences with V and J called. These copies leave out some clones; in studies compared against another copy, an unresolved V gene accounts for under half, and the cause of the remainder is not known. The sample data list 60,000 to 75,000 clones, and under 85% of these were observed just once. The ten top clones hold less than 3% of the sample. What was sequenced was PBMCs. The receptors stem from a woman aged 25 to 45 in good health and CMV-seronegative.

The CDR3, as DNA: TGCGCCAGCAGCCTTGACAGGGGAAACTATGGCTACACCTTC. Protein sequence: CASSLDRGNYGYTF. The chain uses TRBV5-1 and TRBJ1-2; 8 bases fit TRBD1. The length of the CDR3 is 14 residues. From germline, CDR1 is SGHRS and CDR2 YFSETQ. Unmatched junction bases numbered 4, after V lost 4 bases and J lost 2 bases.

V is TRBV27 and J is TRBJ2-6, with 7 bases fitting TRBD1. CDR1 is MNHEY, CDR2 SMNVEV, per germline (reference sequence). The CDR3 length is 15 residues. The V segment lost 6 bases and the J segment 2 bases; nucleotides outside the gene matches: 4. CDR3 region: CASSDREAGANVLTF. In DNA, the CDR3 is TGTGCCAGCAGCGACAGGGAAGCTGGGGCCAACGTCCTGACTTTC.

The chain uses TRBV7-8 and TRBJ1-5; D is possibly TRBD1 (6 bases). The V end lost 1 base, the J end lost 8 bases, and 15 bases lay between the germline ends. In germline, CDR1 is SGHVS, CDR2 FQNEAQ. CDR3 size: 15 residues. Here the CDR3 reads CASSLERGPGEPQHF. As DNA, the CDR3 is TGTGCCAGCAGCTTAGAACGAGGCCCAGGGGAGCCCCAGCATTTT.

This chain joins TRBV19 and TRBJ1-5; D remains unclear. Germline V gives CDR1 LNHDA, CDR2 SQIVND (reference sequence). The V end lost 8 bases, the J end lost 0 bases, and 14 bases lay between the germline ends. The CDR3 extends over 15 amino acids. DNA for the CDR3: TGTGCCAGTTCCTCGACTGATTATAGCAATCAGCCCCAGCATTTT. It translates to CASSSTDYSNQPQHF.

V is TRBV5-4 and J is TRBJ2-2, with TRBD2 matching over 7 bases. Unmatched junction bases numbered 8, after V lost 7 bases and J lost 5 bases. Germline assignment: CDR1 SGHNT and CDR2 YYREEE (reference sequence). This CDR3 contains 14 residues. Here the CDR3 reads CASGRESRTGELFF. In DNA form, the CDR3 reads TGTGCCAGCGGGCGGGAGTCAAGAACCGGGGAGCTGTTTTTT.

About this clone itself: The junction differs from germline at one of its ends, possibly a read error. This chain connects TRBV7-7 to TRBJ2-3; TRBD2 agrees at 9 bases. CDR3 length: 17 amino acids. CDR1 is SSHAT and CDR2 is FNYEAQ in the germline V gene (reference sequence). The CDR3 region is CASSLGASGMSTDTQYF. Written as DNA, the CDR3 is TGTGCTAGCAGCTTAGGGGCTAGCGGGATGTCAACAGATACGCAGTATTTT.

V and J are TRBV4-1 and TRBJ1-2, with D uncertain. The CDR3 extends over 14 amino acids. Trimming took off 4 bases at V and 4 bases at J, with 13 bases between the two ends. Germline V CDR1 and CDR2: MGHRA, YSYEKL. CDR3 nucleotide sequence: TGCGCCAGCAGCCCCGGGGAGTTTGTCTATGGCTACACCTTC. Protein product: CASSPGEFVYGYTF.

The gene calls are TRBV6-4 and TRBJ2-1; 7 positions agree with TRBD1. The ends lost 0 bases at V and 7 bases at J; junction bases unmatched: 9. The CDR3 contains 16 residues. From germline, CDR1 is MRHNA and CDR2 SNTAGT. In DNA, the CDR3 is TGTGCCAGCAGTGACTCGGGGACAGCCTCTAGGAATGAGCAGTTCTTC. As protein: CASSDSGTASRNEQFF.

The chain couples TRBV4-3 to TRBJ2-3, with TRBD2 identical over 7 bases. Germline loops: CDR1 LGHNA, CDR2 YSLEER. The CDR3 is 15 amino acids. V shed 0 bases and J 6 bases; nucleotides not matched to a gene: 6. The CDR3 DNA is TGCGCCAGCAGCCAAGATAGGTCCGGGAGGGATACGCAGTATTTT. Protein: CASSQDRSGRDTQYF.